This passage covers 25 T cell receptor beta chains from one sample sequenced in a study of T-cell reconstitution after alpha-beta-depleted transplantation in children. Unique molecular identifiers were built into the TCRbeta library. TCRdb re-analysed the PCR reads in MiXCR, keeping a single row per CDR3 protein. Among hundreds of thousands of distinct CDR3 sequences listed, about 21% were seen once. The material was PBMCs, mostly from graft donor cells, obtained 360 days after TCRalphabeta/CD19-depleted stem cell transplant. Receptors originate from a boy in the first two years of life who had a stem cell transplant for acute myeloid leukemia, so the T cells may come from the graft donor.

This clonotype came up a few times. The chain joins TRBV12-3 or TRBV12-4 to TRBJ1-5; tentative D call: TRBD1 (6 bases). Trimming shortened V by 4 bases and J by 1 base, and 17 bases separated the two germline ends. The CDR3 runs to 17 residues. The CDR3 region is CASSYGWGALSNQPQHF. In nucleotides, the CDR3 is TGTGCCAGCAGTTACGGGTGGGGGGCCTTAAGCAATCAGCCCCAGCATTTT.

This clonotype was detected many times. This sequence joins TRBV25-1 and TRBJ2-7; D not resolved. Trimming cost V 2 bases and J 3 bases, with 11 bases left between them. CDR1 and CDR2 from the germline V gene are MGHDK and SYGVNS. This CDR3 spans 14 amino acids. In DNA form, the CDR3 reads TGTGCCAGCAGTGAAAGGGCTTCGGGCTACGAGCAGTACTTC. Protein product: CASSERASGYEQYF.

Written as DNA, the CDR3 is TGTGCCAGCAGTTTAGCGCTTGAGCAGTACTTC. Translating it yields CASSLALEQYF. The J gene is TRBJ2-7, the V gene TRBV12-3 or TRBV12-4; no clear D gene. This CDR3 is 11 amino acids long. V was clipped by 0 bases and J by 7 bases, with 4 bases between them.

This clonotype was recorded a few times. CDR3 bases: TGCGCCAGCAGCCGAGCGGCTGTGAACACCGGGGAGCTGTTTTTT. The encoded protein is CASSRAAVNTGELFF. This chain uses TRBV4-3 with TRBJ2-2; a weak D match, TRBD2 (5 bases). V gave up 4 bases and J gave up 1 base, with 10 bases separating them. Per germline, CDR1 LGHNA and CDR2 YSLEER. This CDR3 region has 15 residues.

This clonotype was seen many times. The J gene is TRBJ2-7, the V gene TRBV7-2, with TRBD1 as a possible D gene (6 bases). This CDR3 is built from 15 residues. Trimming left V 2 bases short and J 5 bases short, with 16 bases between. In germline, CDR1 is SGHTA, CDR2 FQGNSA. CDR3 nucleotides: TGTGCCAGCAGCTTAAGTGGGGGCTCTGGGGACGAGCAGTACGTC. Its translation is CASSLSGGSGDEQYV.

The chain uses TRBV5-1 and TRBJ2-1, with TRBD2 as a possible D gene (7 bases). Germline assignment: CDR1 SGHRS and CDR2 YFSETQ. This CDR3 has 16 residues. V was trimmed by 1 base and J by 4 bases, leaving 15 bases between them. Written as DNA, the CDR3 is TGCGCCAGCAGCTTGCATGCCGGGGGGCGGTACAATGAGCAGTTCTTC. Protein: CASSLHAGGRYNEQFF.

This clonotype was recorded only once. The V call is TRBV6-2 or TRBV6-3, the J call TRBJ2-1; tentative D call: TRBD2 (6 bases). Germline assignment: CDR1 MNHEY and CDR2 SVGEGT. The CDR3 has 13 residues. V lost 8 bases and J 1 base, leaving 9 bases between the germline ends. CDR3 DNA sequence: TGTGCCAGCCTCGGACTATCCTACAATGAGCAGTTCTTC. This gives the protein CASLGLSYNEQFF.

This clonotype was observed at least ten times. V is TRBV4-3 and J is TRBJ2-1; 7 nucleotides agree with TRBD2. J gave up 0 bases and V 2 bases, and 4 bases lay outside the gene matches. Germline values: CDR1 LGHNA, CDR2 YSLEER. This CDR3 spans 16 amino acids. The CDR3 DNA reads TGCGCCAGCAGCCAAAACGGGGGGAACTCCTACAATGAGCAGTTCTTC. This sequence encodes CASSQNGGNSYNEQFF.

V and J are TRBV9 and TRBJ1-2; 9 positions match TRBD1. Germline trimming cut 3 bases from V and 5 bases from J; bases unmatched to any gene: 5. This CDR3 is 14 amino acids long. The germline V gene encodes CDR1 SGDLS and CDR2 YYNGEE. The CDR3 loop is CASSERDRAYGYTF. The CDR3 nucleotides are TGTGCCAGCAGCGAACGGGACAGGGCGTATGGCTACACCTTC.

V usage is TRBV18 and J usage is TRBJ2-5; D not resolved. The ends were cut back, 2 bases at V and 5 bases at J, with 9 bases in the middle. The CDR3 runs to 13 residues. CDR1 is KGHSH and CDR2 is LQKENI in the germline V gene. CDR3 protein: CASSPGIGETQYF. The CDR3 DNA follows: TGTGCCAGCTCACCAGGGATCGGGGAGACCCAGTACTTC.

This clonotype appeared a few times. The chain has TRBV29-1 and TRBJ2-5; D may be TRBD2 (6 bases). Trimming removed 4 bases from V and 3 bases from J, with 12 bases in between. The germline CDR1 and CDR2 sequences are SQVTM and ANQGSEA. The CDR3 totals 13 residues. The CDR3 nucleotides read TGCAGCGTTGGGGTGGGGGAGGAAGAGACCCAGTACTTC. Translated, it gives CSVGVGEEETQYF.

This clonotype was counted many times. The J gene is TRBJ2-1, the V gene TRBV18; possible D gene TRBD1, 6 bases. V gave up 3 bases and J gave up 10 bases, with 16 bases separating them. The V gene's germline CDR1 is KGHSH and CDR2 LQKENI. This CDR3 is built from 14 residues. DNA of the CDR3: TGTGCCAGCTCACCCCTGGACAGATCAGGGGAGCAGTTCTTC. It yields the protein CASSPLDRSGEQFF.

J is TRBJ2-5 and V is TRBV7-2; TRBD2 matches 11 bases. Germline lookup yields CDR1 SGHTA and CDR2 FQGNSA. The CDR3 length is 16 residues. V lost 5 bases to trimming and J lost 4 bases; unmatched junction nucleotides: 9. The CDR3 sequence: CASSKTGTSGLETQYF. CDR3 coding DNA: TGTGCCAGCAGCAAAACCGGGACTAGCGGATTAGAGACCCAGTACTTC.

CDR3 in DNA: TGTGCCAGCAGCCCCGGGACAGGGGAGGCAGATACGCAGTATTTT. Its protein is CASSPGTGEADTQYF. V is TRBV12-3 or TRBV12-4 and J is TRBJ2-3, with TRBD1 matching over 10 bases. With V trimmed by 6 bases and J by 4 bases, 7 bases remained unmatched. The CDR3 is 15 amino acids.

In its sample, this clonotype was seen a few times. This chain links TRBV20-1 with TRBJ2-1; D remains ambiguous. Germline-derived CDR1 and CDR2 are DFQATT and SNEGSKA (reference sequence). There are 10 residues in the CDR3. Trimming took off 5 bases at V and 9 bases at J, with 8 bases between the two ends. The CDR3 region is CSAGRVEQFF. CDR3 nucleotide sequence: TGCAGTGCTGGACGCGTTGAGCAGTTCTTC.

This sequence joins TRBV20-1 and TRBJ2-7; 11 bases are shared with TRBD1. CDR1 and CDR2 (germline): DFQATT, SNEGSKA (reference sequence). The V gene end was trimmed by 6 bases and the J gene end by 5 bases; junction bases not matched to a gene: 15. This CDR3 is 16 amino acids long. Here the CDR3 DNA reads TGCAGTGCGCTCCCTTCCGGGACAGGGGGGTCCAACGAGCAGTACGTC. Its translation: CSALPSGTGGSNEQYV.

This clonotype was seen at least ten times. This chain links TRBV4-1 with TRBJ2-6; D gene ambiguous. With 3 bases removed from V and 0 bases from J, the gap between germline ends came to 9 bases. This CDR3 has 16 amino acids. Germline assignment: CDR1 MGHRA and CDR2 YSYEKL. In nucleotides, the CDR3 is TGCGCCAGCAGCCATCCGGTCTACTCTGGGGCCAACGTCCTGACTTTC. Translation: CASSHPVYSGANVLTF.

The chain has TRBV5-1 and TRBJ1-6; 10 nucleotides match TRBD1. The junction had 18 bases not matched to a gene; V was cut back by 4 bases and J by 11 bases. The CDR3 consists of 18 residues. CDR1 is SGHRS and CDR2 is YFSETQ in the germline V gene. The CDR3 loop is CASSPHVRDRGFGAPLHF. The CDR3 DNA reads TGCGCCAGCAGCCCCCATGTCCGGGACAGGGGATTTGGGGCACCCCTCCACTTT.

This chain connects TRBV7-2 to TRBJ2-7; 9 bases are a match to TRBD1. CDR3 length: 15 residues. Germline CDR1 SGHTA, CDR2 FQGNSA. V dropped 5 bases and J dropped 1; count of bases not matched to a gene: 6. CDR3: CASSLQGAPSYEQYF. CDR3 nucleotide sequence: TGTGCCAGCAGCCTACAGGGGGCGCCTTCCTACGAGCAGTACTTC.

This clonotype was seen repeatedly, ten times or more. This sequence joins TRBV10-3 and TRBJ1-5; D not certain. The CDR3 has 12 amino acids. Per germline, CDR1 ENHRY and CDR2 SYGVKD. V was clipped by 2 bases and J by 3 bases, with 2 bases between them. The CDR3 here is CAISEDNQPQHF. In DNA, the CDR3 is TGTGCCATCAGTGAGGACAATCAGCCCCAGCATTTT.

There are a few counts of this clonotype. The chain combines TRBV9 with TRBJ2-7, with 8 bases aligning to TRBD2. The germline gives CDR1 SGDLS, CDR2 YYNGEE. V gave up 4 bases and J gave up 4 bases; unmatched junction bases: 7. The CDR3 totals 14 residues. In nucleotides, the CDR3 is TGTGCCAGCAGCCCCCGTCCTAGCGGGTACGAGCAGTACTTC. Its translation is CASSPRPSGYEQYF.

This clonotype appeared many times. This chain links TRBV28 with TRBJ2-1; possible D gene TRBD2, 5 bases. The CDR3 totals 14 residues. Deletions cut 4 bases from V and 7 bases from J, with 14 bases between. Germline CDR1 and CDR2: MDHEN and SYDVKM. In DNA, the CDR3 is TGTGCCAGCAGTTCCCCACTAGTCTGGAATGAGCAGTTCTTC. Amino acid sequence: CASSSPLVWNEQFF.

The chain combines TRBV12-3 or TRBV12-4 with TRBJ1-4; D call uncertain. CDR3 length: 13 amino acids. Trimming pared 6 bases from V and 10 bases from J, leaving 15 bases between. As DNA, the CDR3 is TGTGCCAGCAGACCTGACTCCTCGTCAAAACTGTTTTTT. Protein sequence: CASRPDSSSKLFF.

This clonotype was seen many times. The rearrangement links TRBV19 to TRBJ2-2; 10 bases line up with TRBD1. V lost 6 bases and J lost 6; bases outside the gene matches: 7. Germline values: CDR1 LNHDA, CDR2 SQIVND (reference sequence). The CDR3 is 15 amino acids. Here the CDR3 DNA reads TGTGCCAGTAGGGGGACAGGGGTTGATGCCGGGGAGCTGTTTTTT. It is translated as CASRGTGVDAGELFF.

This clonotype has just one count. The V call is TRBV19, the J call TRBJ2-7; D may be TRBD1 or TRBD2 (5 bases each). V dropped 3 bases and J dropped 4 bases, with 25 bases sitting between them. The CDR3 is made up of 18 amino acids. Per the germline V gene, CDR1 is LNHDA and CDR2 is SQIVND (reference sequence). CDR3: CASSMDLTAAARGYEQYF. The CDR3 DNA follows: TGTGCCAGTAGTATGGACTTAACGGCGGCAGCGAGGGGTTACGAGCAGTACTTC.